The clone carrying this T cell receptor beta chain was detected a few times. With template switching, a universal primer site was added, and the cDNA carried unique molecular identifiers. TCRdb reanalysed the 5' RACE reads using MiXCR and keeps one entry per CDR3 protein. The data hold 200,000 or so distinct CDR3 sequences, with more than 15% observed a single time. CDR1 SQVTM and CDR2 ANQGSEA come from the germline V gene. Trimming stripped 2 bases from V and 1 base from J, with 12 bases between. The CDR3 is 15 residues long. Healthy Caucasians, and only they, were the donors. This entry belongs to a study of identical twins. These same records also appear under a second study, on T cells expressing NK-cell markers. Turning to that study: Sequenced donors, eight in total, included seven who were HCMV-seropositive and one who was seronegative. Top CD8+ clonotypes included the dominant CD3+CD56+NKG2C+ clonotypes in 5 to 7 donors.

This TCR came from a young woman in good health. What was sequenced was CD8+ T cells sorted from blood. V gene TRBV29-1 combines with J gene TRBJ2-1; D might be TRBD2 (6 bases). This CDR3 is CSVELAGRSYNEQFF. The CDR3, as DNA: TGCAGCGTTGAACTAGCTGGGAGGTCCTACAATGAGCAGTTCTTC.